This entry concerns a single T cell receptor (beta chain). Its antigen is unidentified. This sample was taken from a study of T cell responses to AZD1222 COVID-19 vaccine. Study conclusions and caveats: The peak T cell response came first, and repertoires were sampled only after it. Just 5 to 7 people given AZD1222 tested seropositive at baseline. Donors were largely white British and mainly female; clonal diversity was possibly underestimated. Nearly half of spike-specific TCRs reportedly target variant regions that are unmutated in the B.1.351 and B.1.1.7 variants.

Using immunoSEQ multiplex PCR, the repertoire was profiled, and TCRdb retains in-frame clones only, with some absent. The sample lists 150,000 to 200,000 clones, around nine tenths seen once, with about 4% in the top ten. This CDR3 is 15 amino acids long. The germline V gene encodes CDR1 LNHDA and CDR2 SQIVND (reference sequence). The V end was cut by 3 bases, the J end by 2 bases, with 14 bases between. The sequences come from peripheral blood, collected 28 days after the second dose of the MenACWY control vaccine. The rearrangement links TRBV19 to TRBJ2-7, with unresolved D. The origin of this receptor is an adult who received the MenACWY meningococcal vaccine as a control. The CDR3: CASSIGSQLTYEQYF. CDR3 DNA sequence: TGTGCCAGTAGTATTGGTAGCCAACTTACCTACGAGCAGTACTTC.